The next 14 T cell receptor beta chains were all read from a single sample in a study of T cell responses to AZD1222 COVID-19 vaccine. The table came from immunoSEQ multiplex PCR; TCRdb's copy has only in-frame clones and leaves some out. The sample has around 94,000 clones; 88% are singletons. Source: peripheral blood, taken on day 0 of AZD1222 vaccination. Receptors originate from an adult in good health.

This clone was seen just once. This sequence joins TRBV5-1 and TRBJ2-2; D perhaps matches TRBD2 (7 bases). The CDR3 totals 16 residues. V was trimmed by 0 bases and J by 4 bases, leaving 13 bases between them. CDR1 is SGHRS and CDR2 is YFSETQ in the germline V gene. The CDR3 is CASSLAGGLITGELFF. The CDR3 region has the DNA TGCGCCAGCAGCTTGGCCGGGGGGCTAATCACCGGGGAGCTGTTTTTT.

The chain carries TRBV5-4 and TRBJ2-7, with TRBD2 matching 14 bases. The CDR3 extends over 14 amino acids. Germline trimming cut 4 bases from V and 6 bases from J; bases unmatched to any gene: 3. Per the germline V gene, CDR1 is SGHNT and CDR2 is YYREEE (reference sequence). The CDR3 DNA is TGTGCCAGCAGCATCGGGACTAGCGGGAGCGAGCAGTACTTC. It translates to CASSIGTSGSEQYF.

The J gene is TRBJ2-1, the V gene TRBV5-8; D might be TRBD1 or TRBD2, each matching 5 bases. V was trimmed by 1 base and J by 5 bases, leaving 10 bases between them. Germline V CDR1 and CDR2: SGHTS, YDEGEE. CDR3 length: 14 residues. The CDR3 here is CASSLRGYNNEQFF. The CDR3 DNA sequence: TGTGCCAGCAGCTTGCGGGGCTATAACAATGAGCAGTTCTTC.

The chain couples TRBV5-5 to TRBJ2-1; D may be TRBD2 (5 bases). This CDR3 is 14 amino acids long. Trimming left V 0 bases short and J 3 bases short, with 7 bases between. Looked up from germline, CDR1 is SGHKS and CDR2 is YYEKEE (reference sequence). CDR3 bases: TGTGCCAGCAGCTTGGAGCGGAGCTACAATGAGCAGTTCTTC. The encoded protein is CASSLERSYNEQFF.

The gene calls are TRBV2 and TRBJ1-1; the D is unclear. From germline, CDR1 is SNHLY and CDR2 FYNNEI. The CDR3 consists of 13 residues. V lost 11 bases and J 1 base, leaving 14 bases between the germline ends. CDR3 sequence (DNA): TGTGCCTGCGAAAATGTTAAGAACACTGAAGCTTTCTTT. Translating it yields CACENVKNTEAFF. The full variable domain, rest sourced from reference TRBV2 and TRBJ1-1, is EPEVTQTPSHQVTQMGQEVILRCVPISNHLYFYWYRQILGQKVEFLVSFYNNEISEKSEIFDDQFSVERPDGSNFTLKIRSTKLEDSAMYFCACENVKNTEAFFGQGTRLTVV.

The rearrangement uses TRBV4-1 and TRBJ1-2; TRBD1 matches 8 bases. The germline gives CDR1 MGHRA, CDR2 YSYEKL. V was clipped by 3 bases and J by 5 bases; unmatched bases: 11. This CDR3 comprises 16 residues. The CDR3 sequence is CASSHGLTGVEYGYTF. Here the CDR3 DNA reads TGCGCCAGCAGCCATGGTCTGACAGGGGTTGAGTATGGCTACACCTTC.

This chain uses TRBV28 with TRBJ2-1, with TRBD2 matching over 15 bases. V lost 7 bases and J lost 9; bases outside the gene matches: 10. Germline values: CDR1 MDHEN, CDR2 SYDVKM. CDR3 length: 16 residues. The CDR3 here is CASTLRGLAGGLEQFF. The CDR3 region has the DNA TGTGCCAGCACATTAAGGGGACTAGCGGGAGGCCTTGAGCAGTTCTTC.

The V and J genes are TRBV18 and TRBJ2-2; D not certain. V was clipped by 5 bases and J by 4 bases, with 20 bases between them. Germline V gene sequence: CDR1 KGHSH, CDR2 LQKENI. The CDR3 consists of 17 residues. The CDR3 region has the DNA TGTGCCAGCTCAACCCCCAAAGGGTTTCCTGGCACCGGGGAGCTGTTTTTT. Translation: CASSTPKGFPGTGELFF.

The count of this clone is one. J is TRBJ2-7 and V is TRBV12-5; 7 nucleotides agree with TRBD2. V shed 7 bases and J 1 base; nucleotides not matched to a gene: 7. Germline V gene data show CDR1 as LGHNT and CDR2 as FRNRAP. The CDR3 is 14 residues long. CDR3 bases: TGTGCTAGTGCCCCGAGCGGGACTTCCTACGAGCAGTACTTC. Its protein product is CASAPSGTSYEQYF.

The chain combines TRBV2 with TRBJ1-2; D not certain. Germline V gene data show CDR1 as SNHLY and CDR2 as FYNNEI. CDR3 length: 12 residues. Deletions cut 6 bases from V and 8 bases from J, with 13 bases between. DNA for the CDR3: TGTGCCAGCAGACGGACCTCGGGAGGCTACACCTTC. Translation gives CASRRTSGGYTF.

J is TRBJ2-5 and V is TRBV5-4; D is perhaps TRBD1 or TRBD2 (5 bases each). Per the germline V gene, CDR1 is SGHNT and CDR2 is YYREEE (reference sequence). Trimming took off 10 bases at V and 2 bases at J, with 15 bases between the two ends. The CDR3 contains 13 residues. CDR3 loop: CAVSGTAQETQYF. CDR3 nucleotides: TGTGCCGTTTCAGGGACGGCACAAGAGACCCAGTACTTC.

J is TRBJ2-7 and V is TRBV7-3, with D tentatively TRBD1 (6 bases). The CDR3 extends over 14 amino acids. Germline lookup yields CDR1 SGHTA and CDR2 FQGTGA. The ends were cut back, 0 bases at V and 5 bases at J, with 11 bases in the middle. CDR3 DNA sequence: TGTGCCAGCAGCTTAACGGGGGCGCCGAACGAGCAGTACTTC. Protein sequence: CASSLTGAPNEQYF. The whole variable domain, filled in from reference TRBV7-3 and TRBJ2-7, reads GAGVSQTPSNKVTEKGKYVELRCDPISGHTALYWYRQSLGQGPEFLIYFQGTGAADDSGLPNDRFFAVRPEGSVSTLKIQRTERGDSAVYLCASSLTGAPNEQYFGPGTRLTVT.

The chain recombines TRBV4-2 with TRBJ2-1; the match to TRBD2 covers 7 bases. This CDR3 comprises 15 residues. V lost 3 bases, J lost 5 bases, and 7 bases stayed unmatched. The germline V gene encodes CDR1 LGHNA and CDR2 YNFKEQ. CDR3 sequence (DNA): TGTGCCAGCAGCCACTCCGGGACTACTAACAATGAGCAGTTCTTC. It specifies CASSHSGTTNNEQFF.

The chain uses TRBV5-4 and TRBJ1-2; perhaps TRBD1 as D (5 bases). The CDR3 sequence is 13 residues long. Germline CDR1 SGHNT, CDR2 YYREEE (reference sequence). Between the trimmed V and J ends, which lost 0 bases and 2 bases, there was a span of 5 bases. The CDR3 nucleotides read TGTGCCAGCAGCTTGGGGGGGAACTATGGCTACACCTTC. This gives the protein CASSLGGNYGYTF.